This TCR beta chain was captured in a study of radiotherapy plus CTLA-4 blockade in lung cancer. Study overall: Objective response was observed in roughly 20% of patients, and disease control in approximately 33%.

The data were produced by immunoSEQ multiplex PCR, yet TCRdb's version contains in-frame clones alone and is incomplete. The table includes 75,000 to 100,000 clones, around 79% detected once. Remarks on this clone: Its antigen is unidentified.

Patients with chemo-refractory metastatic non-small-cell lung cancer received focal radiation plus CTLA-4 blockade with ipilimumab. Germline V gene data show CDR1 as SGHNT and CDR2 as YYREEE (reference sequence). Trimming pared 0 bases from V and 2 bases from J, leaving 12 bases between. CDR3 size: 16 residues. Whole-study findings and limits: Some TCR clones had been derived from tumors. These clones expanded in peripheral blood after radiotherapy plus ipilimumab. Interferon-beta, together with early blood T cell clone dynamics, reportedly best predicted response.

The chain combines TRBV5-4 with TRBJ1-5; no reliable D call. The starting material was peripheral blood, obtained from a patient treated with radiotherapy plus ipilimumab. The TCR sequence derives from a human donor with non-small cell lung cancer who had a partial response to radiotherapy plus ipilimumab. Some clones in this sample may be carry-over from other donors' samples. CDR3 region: CASSLGGPAGNQPQHF. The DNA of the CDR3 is TGTGCCAGCAGCTTGGGTGGCCCCGCAGGCAATCAGCCCCAGCATTTT.